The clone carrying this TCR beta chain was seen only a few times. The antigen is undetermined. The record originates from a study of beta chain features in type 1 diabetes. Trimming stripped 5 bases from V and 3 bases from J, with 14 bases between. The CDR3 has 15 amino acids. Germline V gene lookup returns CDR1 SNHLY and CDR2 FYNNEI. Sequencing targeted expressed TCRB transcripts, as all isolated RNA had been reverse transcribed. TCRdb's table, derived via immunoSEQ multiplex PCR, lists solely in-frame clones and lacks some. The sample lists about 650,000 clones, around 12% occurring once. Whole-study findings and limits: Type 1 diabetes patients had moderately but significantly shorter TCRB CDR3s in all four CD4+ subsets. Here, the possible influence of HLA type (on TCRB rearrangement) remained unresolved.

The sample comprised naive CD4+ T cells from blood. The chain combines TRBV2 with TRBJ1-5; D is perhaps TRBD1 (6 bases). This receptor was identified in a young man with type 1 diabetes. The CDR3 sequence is CASSSSGVANQPQHF. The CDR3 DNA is TGTGCCAGCAGTTCGTCAGGGGTCGCCAATCAGCCCCAGCATTTT.